The 27 T cell receptor beta chains reported below all come from one sample, sequenced in a study of TIL therapy for anti-PD-1-resistant metastatic lung cancer. The immunoSEQ assay was v3. Generated by immunoSEQ multiplex PCR, the TCRdb table keeps only in-frame clones and is missing some. Of around 15,000 clones listed, 74% were seen once; the top ten hold under 45%. Time point noted: pre-treatment sample, taken before nivolumab and TIL therapy. Specimen: blood, collected at baseline. These receptors all stem from a person aged 25 to 80 with non-small cell lung cancer.

The table lists this clone with a few counts. The chain employs TRBV5-5 and TRBJ2-7; D not certain. The V end was cut by 5 bases, the J end by 0 bases, with 12 bases between. In germline, CDR1 is SGHKS, CDR2 YYEKEE (reference sequence). The CDR3 length is 14 residues. CDR3 residues: CASRAGLASYEQYF. The DNA of the CDR3 is TGTGCCAGCAGGGCCGGGTTAGCCTCCTACGAGCAGTACTTC.

The chain is built from TRBV4-3 and TRBJ2-3; the match to TRBD2 covers 7 bases. V lost 0 bases and J lost 2; bases outside the gene matches: 8. Germline values: CDR1 LGHNA, CDR2 YSLEER. The CDR3 runs to 17 residues. CDR3 DNA: TGCGCCAGCAGCCAAGAGCTGGGGGGGAAGAACACAGATACGCAGTATTTT. Translating it yields CASSQELGGKNTDTQYF.

The CDR3 here is CAISEGTDYTEAFF. The CDR3 DNA reads as TGTGCCATCAGTGAAGGGACAGACTACACTGAAGCTTTCTTT. V gene TRBV10-3 combines with J gene TRBJ1-1, with 7 bases identical to TRBD1. Germline CDR1 is ENHRY and CDR2 is SYGVKD. The CDR3 runs to 14 residues. Trimming took 3 bases from V and 3 from J; bases not matched to a gene: 4.

V and J are TRBV7-9 and TRBJ2-3, with D possibly called TRBD1 or TRBD2 (5 bases each). V dropped 5 bases and J dropped 5 bases, with 8 bases sitting between them. The CDR3 consists of 12 residues. Germline V CDR1 and CDR2: SEHNR, FQNEAQ (reference sequence). CDR3 sequence reads: CASSLGVDTQYF. Here the CDR3 DNA reads TGTGCCAGCAGCCTGGGGGTAGATACGCAGTATTTT.

The V call is TRBV9, the J call TRBJ2-2; 9 bases agree with TRBD1. J lost 7 bases, V lost 2 bases, and 6 bases had no gene match. The CDR3 sequence is 15 residues long. Germline V gene data show CDR1 as SGDLS and CDR2 as YYNGEE. CDR3 nucleotide sequence: TGTGCCAGCAGCGTCGGGGACAGGGAGTACGGGGAGCTGTTTTTT. Amino acid sequence: CASSVGDREYGELFF. Based on the CDR3 plus reference TRBV9 and TRBJ2-2, the full variable domain is DSGVTQTPKHLITATGQRVTLRCSPRSGDLSVYWYQQSLDQGLQFLIQYYNGEERAKGNILERFSAQQFPDLHSELNLSSLELGDSALYFCASSVGDREYGELFFGEGSRLTVL.

This chain uses TRBV10-3 with TRBJ2-5; D tentatively reads TRBD1 or TRBD2 (6 bases each). The CDR3 runs to 14 residues. Germline CDR1 and CDR2: ENHRY and SYGVKD. With 5 bases removed from V and 5 bases from J, the gap between germline ends came to 15 bases. CDR3 coding DNA: TGTGCCATCAGTCTCCGGGGGCTCCAGGAGACCCAGTACTTC. It encodes CAISLRGLQETQYF.

The V call is TRBV6-1, the J call TRBJ2-7; the D gene is possibly TRBD2 (8 bases). V was shortened by 10 bases and J by 0 bases, with 16 bases between the two germline ends. The CDR3 consists of 14 residues. Germline V gives CDR1 MNHNS, CDR2 SASEGT. This CDR3 reads CATAGGQSSYEQYF. The CDR3 DNA is TGTGCCACGGCGGGGGGACAGAGCTCCTACGAGCAGTACTTC.

The chain uses TRBV19 and TRBJ1-2; TRBD1 might be the D (5 bases). Trimming removed 3 bases from V and 3 bases from J, with 20 bases in between. Germline CDR1 reads LNHDA; CDR2 reads SQIVND (reference sequence). There are 17 residues in the CDR3. The CDR3 coding sequence is TGTGCCAGTAGTATTGGGGACCGCTTACGGGGTGACTATGGCTACACCTTC. Translating it yields CASSIGDRLRGDYGYTF.

The gene calls are TRBV5-1 and TRBJ1-2; weak D call: TRBD1 (5 bases). The CDR3 is made up of 14 amino acids. CDR1 and CDR2 from the germline V gene are SGHRS and YFSETQ. Trimming stripped 3 bases from V and 8 bases from J, with 17 bases between. CDR3: CASSSNGAQEGYTF. As DNA, the CDR3 is TGCGCCAGCAGCTCCAACGGGGCCCAAGAAGGCTACACCTTC.

The V gene is TRBV4-3, the J gene TRBJ1-5, with TRBD1 identical over 7 bases. The CDR3 is made up of 14 amino acids. In germline, CDR1 is LGHNA, CDR2 YSLEER. The J segment lost 2 bases and the V segment lost 4 bases, leaving 2 bases of the junction unmatched. DNA for the CDR3: TGCGCCAGCAGCCTTACAGGGGGCAATCAGCCCCAGCATTTT. Translating gives CASSLTGGNQPQHF.

The genes are TRBV7-9 and TRBJ2-2; no firm D call. Looked up from germline, CDR1 is SEHNR and CDR2 is FQNEAQ (reference sequence). V shed 6 bases and J shed 0 bases, with 8 bases lying between them. The CDR3 has 14 residues. This CDR3 is CASSYWTNTGELFF. The CDR3 DNA follows: TGTGCCAGCAGTTATTGGACGAACACCGGGGAGCTGTTTTTT.

The chain carries TRBV20-1 and TRBJ1-1, with D unresolved. CDR3 size: 11 residues. Germline-derived CDR1 and CDR2 are DFQATT and SNEGSKA (reference sequence). The V end lost 6 bases, the J end lost 6 bases, and 11 bases lay between the germline ends. This chain's CDR3 is CSAPRGSEAFF. The CDR3 DNA reads as TGCAGTGCGCCTAGAGGGTCTGAAGCTTTCTTT.

This chain links TRBV6-1 with TRBJ1-5; TRBD1 matches at 8 bases. CDR1 and CDR2 from the germline V gene are MNHNS and SASEGT. The CDR3 is made up of 14 amino acids. The V and J ends lost 9 bases and 4 bases, in that order; junction bases with no gene match: 8. The CDR3 coding sequence is TGTGCCAGTTATGGGGGACAGGCTAATCAGCCCCAGCATTTT. Translating it yields CASYGGQANQPQHF.

The CDR3 is CASSIEREPNTDTQYF. CDR3 nucleotides: TGTGCCAGCAGCATCGAGCGGGAGCCAAACACAGATACGCAGTATTTT. This chain joins TRBV11-2 and TRBJ2-3, with TRBD2 matching over 8 bases. Germline V gene data show CDR1 as SGHAT and CDR2 as FQNNGV. The CDR3 covers 16 residues. The trim removed 5 bases at V and 2 bases at J, leaving 9 bases unmatched. Using reference TRBV11-2 and TRBJ2-3 for the parts outside the CDR3, the full variable domain is EAGVAQSPRYKIIEKRQSVAFWCNPISGHATLYWYQQILGQGPKLLIQFQNNGVVDDSQLPKDRFSAERLKGVDSTLKIQPAKLEDSAVYLCASSIEREPNTDTQYFGPGTRLTVL.

This clone was seen a handful of times. The J gene is TRBJ2-6, the V gene TRBV10-3; D is perhaps TRBD1 (6 bases). CDR1 and CDR2 (germline): ENHRY, SYGVKD. V gave up 7 bases and J gave up 1 base, with 17 bases separating them. The CDR3 is 17 residues long. The CDR3 is CAIMRGTPISGANVLTF. CDR3 DNA: TGTGCCATCATGAGGGGGACCCCTATATCTGGGGCCAACGTCCTGACTTTC.

This clone appeared a few times. The rearrangement joins TRBV5-1 to TRBJ1-5; 10 bases line up with TRBD1. The germline V gene encodes CDR1 SGHRS and CDR2 YFSETQ. J gave up 1 base and V 4 bases, and 2 bases lay outside the gene matches. CDR3 size: 15 residues. CDR3 DNA sequence: TGCGCCAGCAGCCTGACAGGGGGCAGCAATCAGCCCCAGCATTTT. This sequence encodes CASSLTGGSNQPQHF.

V and J are TRBV7-2 and TRBJ2-7; no reliable D call. There are 13 residues in the CDR3. Trimming removed 5 bases at V and 4 bases at J, with 12 bases between. Looked up from germline, CDR1 is SGHTA and CDR2 is FQGNSA. CDR3 sequence reads: CASSPRRFYEQYF. CDR3 nucleotides: TGTGCCAGCAGCCCCCGGCGGTTTTACGAGCAGTACTTC.

The chain combines TRBV6-6 with TRBJ1-1; TRBD1 agrees at 8 bases. CDR3 length equals 14 residues. Germline V CDR1 and CDR2: MNHNY, SVGAGI (reference sequence). The V gene end was trimmed by 2 bases and the J gene end by 3 bases; junction bases not matched to a gene: 2. The CDR3 DNA sequence: TGTGCCAGCAGTTACAAACAGGGGGACACTGAAGCTTTCTTT. Protein product: CASSYKQGDTEAFF.

This sequence joins TRBV4-1 and TRBJ1-5; D unresolved. The CDR3 runs 13 residues. V gave up 4 bases and J gave up 7 bases, with 11 bases separating them. Germline V gene lookup returns CDR1 MGHRA and CDR2 YSYEKL. CDR3: CASSLRELQPQHF. DNA for the CDR3: TGCGCCAGCAGCCTGAGGGAGTTGCAGCCCCAGCATTTT.

This clone has a single count. The chain recombines TRBV29-1 with TRBJ2-2; the D gene is possibly TRBD2 (6 bases). The germline V gene has CDR1 SQVTM and CDR2 ANQGSEA. This CDR3 is built from 14 residues. V shed 7 bases and J shed 2 bases, with 14 bases lying between them. The CDR3 region is CSAGEGINTGELFF. The CDR3 DNA reads TGCAGCGCGGGAGAGGGGATCAACACCGGGGAGCTGTTTTTT.

This CDR3 is CASSVEGAAGELFF. The CDR3 DNA is TGTGCCAGCAGCGTAGAAGGGGCAGCCGGGGAGCTGTTTTTT. V usage is TRBV9 and J usage is TRBJ2-2, with a tentative D call TRBD1 (5 bases). The V gene's germline CDR1 is SGDLS and CDR2 YYNGEE. Trimming cost V 0 bases and J 6 bases, with 9 bases left between them. The CDR3 consists of 14 residues. Full variable domain (remainder filled in from reference TRBV9 and TRBJ2-2): DSGVTQTPKHLITATGQRVTLRCSPRSGDLSVYWYQQSLDQGLQFLIQYYNGEERAKGNILERFSAQQFPDLHSELNLSSLELGDSALYFCASSVEGAAGELFFGEGSRLTVL.

V gene TRBV4-3 combines with J gene TRBJ2-5, with TRBD2 matching 8 bases. CDR1 and CDR2 from the germline V gene are LGHNA and YSLEER. The CDR3 has 14 residues. V trimming: 0 bases; J trimming: 7 bases; junction bases outside the gene matches: 4. As DNA, the CDR3 is TGCGCCAGCAGCCAAGAGGGACTAGAAGGGACCCAGTACTTC. Amino acids: CASSQEGLEGTQYF.

J is TRBJ1-5 and V is TRBV7-2; TRBD1 matches at 7 bases. J lost 1 base, V lost 1 base, and 4 bases had no gene match. Per germline, CDR1 SGHTA and CDR2 FQGNSA. The CDR3 consists of 16 residues. The CDR3: CASSLGDRVSNQPQHF. As DNA, the CDR3 is TGTGCCAGCAGCTTAGGCGACAGGGTAAGCAATCAGCCCCAGCATTTT.

V usage is TRBV30 and J usage is TRBJ1-5; TRBD1 is a possible D gene (6 bases). Deletions cut 0 bases from V and 7 bases from J, with 10 bases between. There are 13 residues in the CDR3. The germline CDR1 and CDR2 sequences are GTSNPN and SVGIG (reference sequence). The CDR3 DNA is TGTGCCTGGAGTGTAGGCAGGGGACAGCCCCAGCATTTT. It is translated as CAWSVGRGQPQHF.

The V gene is TRBV5-3, the J gene TRBJ2-5, with 14 positions matching TRBD2. TRBV5-3 is noted as an ORF with a role that remains uncertain. The junction had 2 bases not matched to a gene; V was cut back by 4 bases and J by 3 bases. There are 15 residues in the CDR3. Here the CDR3 reads CARSEGLAGEETQYF. The CDR3 nucleotides are TGTGCCAGAAGCGAGGGACTAGCGGGGGAAGAGACCCAGTACTTC.

This clone showed up just a few times. J is TRBJ1-2 and V is TRBV7-6, with D perhaps TRBD1 (5 bases). The germline V and J ends were trimmed by 1 base and 5 bases, with 14 bases remaining between them. The CDR3 consists of 15 residues. CDR1 is SGHVS and CDR2 is FNYEAQ in the germline V gene. CDR3 DNA sequence: TGTGCCAGCAGCTTAGATGGTGCGGGACTTTATGGCTACACCTTC. This sequence encodes CASSLDGAGLYGYTF.

This chain uses TRBV9 with TRBJ2-2, with TRBD1 as a possible D gene (6 bases). CDR3 size: 13 residues. CDR1 is SGDLS and CDR2 is YYNGEE in the germline V gene. The V and J ends lost 3 bases and 3 bases respectively, with 6 bases between them. The CDR3 coding sequence is TGTGCCAGCAGCGCAGGGGACACCGGGGAGCTGTTTTTT. Translated: CASSAGDTGELFF.